Below are 7 T cell receptor beta chains sequenced from a single sample in a study of blood T cell repertoires in COVID-19. The assay was immunoSEQ multiplex PCR, and TCRdb's table has in-frame clones only and misses some. The sample lists about 91,000 clones; around 88% were seen once. Material for sequencing was peripheral blood. All receptors come from an older woman with acute or convalescent COVID-19.

The chain couples TRBV24-1 to TRBJ2-1; TRBD2 agrees at 8 bases. The trim removed 1 base at V and 3 bases at J, leaving 1 base unmatched. The germline CDR1 and CDR2 sequences are KGHDR and SFDVKD. The CDR3 spans 15 residues. CDR3: CATSDFGTSYNEQFF. The CDR3 region has the DNA TGTGCCACCAGTGATTTCGGGACTAGCTACAATGAGCAGTTCTTC.

The gene calls are TRBV5-1 and TRBJ2-5, with 10 nucleotides matching TRBD2. The CDR3 loop spans 17 amino acids. Germline values: CDR1 SGHRS, CDR2 YFSETQ. J was trimmed by 5 bases and V by 2 bases; bases with no gene match: 12. The DNA for the CDR3 is TGCGCCAGCAGCTTCATTCCTAGCGGGAGTGTCGGCGAGACCCAGTACTTC. Translated, it gives CASSFIPSGSVGETQYF.

V is TRBV18 and J is TRBJ2-5; D gene uncertain. The germline CDR1 and CDR2 sequences are KGHSH and LQKENI. The CDR3 is 16 amino acids. V dropped 4 bases and J dropped 0 bases, with 15 bases sitting between them. The CDR3 coding sequence is TGTGCCAGCTCACAAAACACAGCCATGGACCAAGAGACCCAGTACTTC. Amino acids: CASSQNTAMDQETQYF.

This chain connects TRBV18 to TRBJ1-1, with 8 bases fitting TRBD1. The ends lost 3 bases at V and 5 bases at J; junction bases unmatched: 5. The germline V gene has CDR1 KGHSH and CDR2 LQKENI. This CDR3 region has 14 residues. CDR3 sequence: CASSPSGGSTEAFF. For the CDR3, the DNA is TGTGCCAGCTCACCTTCAGGGGGCAGTACTGAAGCTTTCTTT. The complete variable domain, with remaining parts taken from reference TRBV18 and TRBJ1-1, reads NAGVMQNPRHLVRRRGQEARLRCSPMKGHSHVYWYRQLPEEGLKFMVYLQKENIIDESGMPKERFSAEFPKEGPSILRIQQVVRGDSAAYFCASSPSGGSTEAFFGQGTRLTVV.

The rearrangement links TRBV20-1 to TRBJ2-1, with D perhaps matching TRBD2 (6 bases). The CDR3 has 14 amino acids. V was clipped by 3 bases and J by 5 bases, with 14 bases between them. The V gene's germline CDR1 is DFQATT and CDR2 SNEGSKA (reference sequence). CDR3 region: CSASRREWDNEQFF. The CDR3 DNA reads TGCAGTGCTAGTCGTCGGGAGTGGGACAATGAGCAGTTCTTC.

This clone was recorded once. In DNA, the CDR3 is TGTGCCAGCAGCTTAGGCGGGAGCTCCTACGAGCAGTACTTC. The encoded protein is CASSLGGSSYEQYF. The J gene is TRBJ2-7, the V gene TRBV11-2; 7 nucleotides agree with TRBD2. Germline trimming cut 1 base from V and 0 bases from J; bases unmatched to any gene: 0. CDR1 and CDR2 (germline): SGHAT, FQNNGV. This CDR3 contains 14 residues.

In nucleotides, the CDR3 is TGCAGTGCTAGTTCAGGGGGCGTAGGGACTTATAATTCACCCCTCCACTTT. Protein sequence: CSASSGGVGTYNSPLHF. The rearrangement links TRBV20-1 to TRBJ1-6; 8 nucleotides match TRBD1. Losses at the gene ends were 3 bases for V and 4 bases for J; bases not matched to a gene: 11. The CDR3 extends over 17 amino acids. Germline assignment: CDR1 DFQATT and CDR2 SNEGSKA (reference sequence).